The entry that follows covers one T cell receptor (beta chain) sequence. Its antigen is currently unknown. These data originate in a study of cytomegalovirus exposure and HLA in healthy donors. Study findings and constraints: In presence/absence analyses, roughly uniform sequencing depth across donors was assumed. TCR sequences were mostly rare, though some public TCRs occurred in many donors.

The primer mix had 60 Vbeta and 13 Jbeta primers. Profiled with immunoSEQ multiplex PCR; TCRdb holds only in-frame clones, not every one. The data contain roughly 190,000 clones, about 9% of them singletons. The V gene's germline CDR1 is LNHDA and CDR2 SQIVND (reference sequence). V dropped 5 bases and J dropped 0 bases, with 13 bases sitting between them. CDR3 length: 15 amino acids. The clonotype originates from a woman younger than 45 in good health and CMV-seropositive. The sequenced sample consisted of PBMCs. This chain uses TRBV19 with TRBJ1-2; D is unresolved. CDR3 nucleotide sequence: TGTGCCAGTAGTTCCCCTGGGCCGACTAACTATGGCTACACCTTC. Translated, it gives CASSSPGPTNYGYTF.